These T cell receptor beta chains were read from a single sample in a study of T cell responses to AZD1222 COVID-19 vaccine. Sequenced by immunoSEQ multiplex PCR; TCRdb stores in-frame clones only, minus some. Of about 180,000 clones in the sample, 85% to 95% were seen once. The specimen comprised peripheral blood, sampled 28 days after the second dose of the MenACWY control vaccine. The receptors originated from an adult who received the MenACWY meningococcal vaccine as a control. Each CDR3 is given with its conserved first and last residue. The order of the fields is D gene, V gene, clone size, J gene, CDR3 DNA, CDR3 protein. D genes are given only for firm matches. Size is stated for part of the rows, as once, few or many counts, or as a class when the clone is expanded.

D: .
V: TRBV3-1/TRBV3-2
size: .
J: TRBJ1-2
DNA: TGTGCCAGCAGCCAAGATCCCAGGGGTTATGGCTACACCTTC
CDR3: CASSQDPRGYGYTF

D: TRBD1
V: TRBV28
size: .
J: TRBJ1-5
DNA: TGTGCCAGCAGTTTTAACAGGGGGGAAATTCAGCCCCAGCATTTT
CDR3: CASSFNRGEIQPQHF

D: .
V: TRBV11-2
size: .
J: TRBJ2-7
DNA: TGTGCCAGCAGCACGCAACAGGGGACGGGGGGTGAGCAGTACTTC
CDR3: CASSTQQGTGGEQYF

D: .
V: TRBV7-2
size: .
J: TRBJ2-7
DNA: TGTGCCAGCAGCTTAGCTGGGTTCGAGCAGTACTTC
CDR3: CASSLAGFEQYF

D: .
V: TRBV5-8
size: .
J: TRBJ1-6
DNA: TGTGCCAGCAGCTGGGGGCGTTCCCATTCACCCCTCCACTTT
CDR3: CASSWGRSHSPLHF

D: .
V: TRBV15
size: .
J: TRBJ2-3
DNA: TGTGCCACCAGCAGGTCAACCGGGACACTGACAGATACGCAGTATTTT
CDR3: CATSRSTGTLTDTQYF

D: TRBD1
V: TRBV19
size: .
J: TRBJ1-1
DNA: TGTGCCAGTCAAGGACAGGGGGGTAGTAACACTGAAGCTTTCTTT
CDR3: CASQGQGGSNTEAFF

D: .
V: TRBV2
size: .
J: TRBJ2-5
DNA: TGTGCCAGCAGTTCCACTAGAGAGACCCAGTACTTC
CDR3: CASSSTRETQYF

D: TRBD1
V: TRBV4-2
size: .
J: TRBJ2-7
DNA: TGTGCCAGCAGTCGACAGGGTTACGAGCAGTACTTC
CDR3: CASSRQGYEQYF

D: TRBD1
V: TRBV27
size: .
J: TRBJ1-1
DNA: TGTGCCAGCAGTTCACCCTCCCGGACAGGGCGGGGCACTGAAGCTTTCTTT
CDR3: CASSSPSRTGRGTEAFF

D: .
V: TRBV11-3
size: .
J: TRBJ1-2
DNA: TGTGCCAGCACTAATGTGGGCTACACCTTC
CDR3: CASTNVGYTF

D: TRBD2
V: TRBV28
size: .
J: TRBJ2-3
DNA: TGTGCCAGCAGTTTGGCGGGGGATAGTGATACGCAGTATTTT
CDR3: CASSLAGDSDTQYF

D: .
V: TRBV28
size: .
J: TRBJ1-2
DNA: TGTGCCAGCAGTTTAGGGCCTAACTATGGCTACACCTTC
CDR3: CASSLGPNYGYTF

D: TRBD1
V: TRBV3-1/TRBV3-2
size: .
J: TRBJ1-2
DNA: TGTGCCAGCAGCAACGGACAGGGGAACTATGGCTACACCTTC
CDR3: CASSNGQGNYGYTF

D: TRBD1
V: TRBV5-1
size: once
J: TRBJ1-3
DNA: TGCGCCAGCAGCTTTTACCCCGGACAGGGCTCTGGAAACACCATATATTTT
CDR3: CASSFYPGQGSGNTIYF